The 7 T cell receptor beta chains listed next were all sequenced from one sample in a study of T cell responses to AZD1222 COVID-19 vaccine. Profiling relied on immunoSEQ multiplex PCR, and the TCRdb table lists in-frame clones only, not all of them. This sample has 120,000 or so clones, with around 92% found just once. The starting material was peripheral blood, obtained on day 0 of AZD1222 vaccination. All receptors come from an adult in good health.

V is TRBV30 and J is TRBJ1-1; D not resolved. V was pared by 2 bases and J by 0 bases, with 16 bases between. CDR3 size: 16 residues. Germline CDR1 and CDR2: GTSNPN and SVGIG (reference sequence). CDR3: CAWSNEWGALNTEAFF. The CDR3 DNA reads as TGTGCCTGGAGTAATGAGTGGGGAGCTTTGAACACTGAAGCTTTCTTT.

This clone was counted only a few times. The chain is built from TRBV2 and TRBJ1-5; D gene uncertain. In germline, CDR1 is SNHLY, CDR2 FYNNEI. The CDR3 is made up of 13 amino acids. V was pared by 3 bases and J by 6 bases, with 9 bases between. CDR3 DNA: TGTGCCAGCAGTGATGGTAGGTCTCAGCCCCAGCATTTT. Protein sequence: CASSDGRSQPQHF.

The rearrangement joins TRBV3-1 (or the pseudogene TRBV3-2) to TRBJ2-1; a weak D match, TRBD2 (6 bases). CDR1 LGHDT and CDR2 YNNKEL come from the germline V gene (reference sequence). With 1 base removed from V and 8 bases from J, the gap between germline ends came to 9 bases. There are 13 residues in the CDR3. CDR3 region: CASSQGDFDEQFF. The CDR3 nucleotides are TGTGCCAGCAGCCAAGGGGACTTCGATGAGCAGTTCTTC.

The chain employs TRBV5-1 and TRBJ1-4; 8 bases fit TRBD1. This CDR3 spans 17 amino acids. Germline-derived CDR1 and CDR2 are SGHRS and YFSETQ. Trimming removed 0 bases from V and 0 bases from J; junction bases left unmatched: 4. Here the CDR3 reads CASSLGQGAATNEKLFF. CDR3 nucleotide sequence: TGCGCCAGCAGCTTGGGGCAGGGGGCGGCAACTAATGAAAAACTGTTTTTT.

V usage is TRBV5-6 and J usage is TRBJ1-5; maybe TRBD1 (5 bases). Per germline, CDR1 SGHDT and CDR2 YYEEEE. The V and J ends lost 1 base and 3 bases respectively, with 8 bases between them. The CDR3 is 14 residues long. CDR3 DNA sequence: TGTGCCAGCAGCTTGAGGGGATCCAATCAGCCCCAGCATTTT. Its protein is CASSLRGSNQPQHF.

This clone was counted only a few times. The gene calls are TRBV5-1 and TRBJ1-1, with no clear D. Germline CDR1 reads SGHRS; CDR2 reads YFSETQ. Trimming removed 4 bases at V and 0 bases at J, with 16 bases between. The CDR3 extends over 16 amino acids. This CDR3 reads CASSPSRGLMNTEAFF. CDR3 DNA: TGCGCCAGCAGCCCGAGTAGAGGGCTCATGAACACTGAAGCTTTCTTT.

DNA of the CDR3: TGTGCCAGCTCACCGGTGGGACAGGGCTTAAATCAGCCCCAGCATTTT. It codes for CASSPVGQGLNQPQHF. V gene TRBV18 combines with J gene TRBJ1-5; 9 positions match TRBD1. Germline V CDR1 and CDR2: KGHSH, LQKENI. The length of the CDR3 is 16 residues. Trimming removed 3 bases from V and 4 bases from J; junction bases left unmatched: 7.